Listed below are T cell receptor beta chains from one sample, sequenced in a study of shared T cell receptors in the human thymus. Profiling relied on immunoSEQ multiplex PCR, and the TCRdb table lists in-frame clones only, not all of them. The data hold 650,000 to 950,000 clones, with 70% to 90% observed a single time. This sample was also put to use in a study of human thymus T cells.

The specimen sequenced was thymocytes. Receptor source: a girl under two years old with a congenital heart defect. Both conserved end residues are part of each CDR3. D genes are given only for firm matches. Clone size is not always given. Where it is, it says once, few, many or a class for expanded clones.

TRBJ2-1	few	TRBV7-6	NA	15	CASSPKEGLRNEQFF	TGTGCCAGCAGCCCGAAGGAAGGTTTGCGGAATGAGCAGTTCTTC
TRBJ2-1	NA	TRBV11-1	TRBD2	15	CASSSTSGARYEQFF	TGTGCCAGCAGCTCAACTAGCGGGGCTCGGTATGAGCAGTTCTTC
TRBJ2-1	NA	TRBV4-1	NA	16	CASSQAGRSRNNEQFF	TGCGCCAGCAGCCAGGCAGGGAGGTCTCGGAACAATGAGCAGTTCTTC
TRBJ1-2	NA	TRBV4-1	NA	14	CASSQGPANYGYTF	TGCGCCAGCAGCCAAGGGCCAGCTAACTATGGCTACACCTTC
TRBJ1-2	NA	TRBV5-4	TRBD1	11	CASSLTGTVTF	TGTGCCAGCAGCCTGACCGGGACAGTAACCTTC
TRBJ1-5	NA	TRBV15	NA	15	CATSIEGEGNQPQHF	TGTGCCACCAGCATAGAAGGGGAGGGCAATCAGCCCCAGCATTTT
TRBJ1-2	few	TRBV5-1	NA	16	CASSEARGIGRSGYTF	TGCGCCAGCAGCGAGGCCAGGGGCATTGGTCGTAGTGGCTACACCTTC
TRBJ2-5	NA	TRBV7-4	TRBD2	16	CASSLGSGGSQETQYF	TGTGCCAGCAGCCTGGGTAGCGGGGGGTCCCAAGAGACCCAGTACTTC
TRBJ1-2	NA	TRBV5-5	TRBD1	19	CASSLAFRAGGADIYGYTF	TGTGCCAGCAGCTTGGCTTTTAGGGCAGGGGGCGCAGATATCTATGGCTACACCTTC
TRBJ1-1	NA	TRBV25-1	NA	15	CASSDSPAGNTEAFF	TGTGCCAGCAGTGACAGCCCCGCAGGGAACACTGAAGCTTTCTTT
TRBJ2-7	NA	TRBV4-3	TRBD2	18	CASSQGPGLAGGSYEQYF	TGCGCCAGCAGCCAAGGACCGGGACTAGCGGGGGGATCCTACGAGCAGTACTTC
TRBJ1-2	NA	TRBV9	TRBD1	15	CASSVEGQGAYGYTF	TGTGCCAGCAGCGTAGAAGGACAGGGGGCGTATGGCTACACCTTC
TRBJ2-3	NA	TRBV5-1	TRBD2	19	CASSLGLADRIVDTDTQYF	TGCGCCAGCAGCTTGGGACTAGCGGACCGGATAGTGGATACAGATACGCAGTATTTT
TRBJ2-7	NA	TRBV12-5	NA	21	CASAPPLQGYRQVHYFYEQYF	TGTGCTAGTGCCCCACCTCTTCAAGGATACAGACAGGTCCATTATTTCTACGAGCAGTACTTC
TRBJ1-1	NA	TRBV7-8	TRBD1	14	CASSLRNSGQESFF	TGTGCCAGCAGCCTAAGAAACTCCGGACAGGAGAGTTTCTTT
TRBJ1-1	NA	TRBV27	NA	13	CASSLGINTEAFF	TGTGCCAGCAGTTTAGGCATTAACACTGAAGCTTTCTTT
TRBJ1-4	NA	TRBV29-1	NA	15	CSVEPSGGKNEKLFF	TGCAGCGTTGAACCCTCAGGAGGGAAAAATGAAAAACTGTTTTTT
TRBJ2-5	NA	TRBV2	TRBD1	13	CASRGQGMETQYF	TGTGCCAGCAGGGGACAGGGGATGGAGACCCAGTACTTC
TRBJ2-5	NA	TRBV20-1	NA	11	CSARDYETQYF	TGCAGTGCTAGAGATTATGAGACCCAGTACTTC
TRBJ2-5	NA	TRBV6-1	TRBD1	13	CATDRGWRKTQYF	TGTGCCACGGACAGGGGTTGGAGAAAGACCCAGTACTTC
TRBJ2-6	few	TRBV19	TRBD1	18	CASSGRQGKNPGANVLTF	TGTGCCAGTAGTGGACGACAGGGAAAGAATCCTGGGGCCAACGTCCTGACTTTC
TRBJ2-2	NA	TRBV6-1	NA	14	CATSDRDFIGELFF	TGTGCCACCTCCGACCGCGACTTTATCGGGGAGCTGTTTTTT
TRBJ2-1	NA	TRBV7-2	TRBD2	19	CASSSTGLAGVPGDNEQFF	TGTGCCAGCAGCTCTACGGGACTAGCGGGGGTTCCCGGCGACAATGAGCAGTTCTTC
TRBJ1-2	NA	TRBV30	TRBD1	20	CAWKILKNRQGGSIDYGYTF	TGTGCCTGGAAGATTCTAAAAAACCGACAGGGGGGGTCCATAGACTATGGCTACACCTTC
TRBJ1-2	NA	TRBV10-3	TRBD1	14	CAIPRTDRAHGYTF	TGTGCCATCCCCCGCACCGACAGGGCCCATGGCTACACCTTC
TRBJ1-4	NA	TRBV5-1	NA	14	CASSLRQGNEKLFF	TGCGCCAGCAGCTTGAGGCAGGGGAATGAAAAACTGTTTTTT
TRBJ2-5	once	TRBV4-1	NA	13	CASSQVPGETQYF	TGCGCCAGCAGCCAAGTACCCGGGGAGACCCAGTACTTC
TRBJ2-7	NA	TRBV7-2	TRBD1	15	CASSPIVTTGDEQYF	TGTGCCAGCAGCCCAATAGTTACGACAGGGGACGAGCAGTACTTC
TRBJ2-1	NA	TRBV7-6	NA	11	CASSLDTQQFF	TGTGCCAGCAGCTTAGATACACAGCAGTTCTTC
TRBJ2-7	NA	TRBV18	TRBD1	17	CASSPPRGTGSVHEQYF	TGTGCCAGCTCACCACCGAGAGGGACAGGGTCTGTTCACGAGCAGTACTTC
TRBJ1-2	once	TRBV4-1	TRBD1	15	CASSLGTDKGNGYTF	TGCGCCAGCAGCCTAGGGACAGACAAGGGGAATGGCTACACCTTC
TRBJ2-7	NA	TRBV5-5	NA	14	CASSLTEQGYEQYF	TGTGCCAGCAGCTTGACGGAGCAGGGCTACGAGCAGTACTTC
TRBJ1-2	NA	TRBV4-3	TRBD1	17	CASSQEWGDRPFYGYTF	TGCGCCAGCAGCCAAGAATGGGGGGACAGGCCCTTCTATGGCTACACCTTC
TRBJ2-2	NA	TRBV2	NA	14	CASTIGGGSGELFF	TGTGCCAGCACCATAGGGGGAGGGTCCGGGGAGCTATTTTTT
TRBJ1-2	few	TRBV7-6	TRBD1	14	CATSNAYRGHGYTF	TGTGCCACCTCAAATGCTTACAGGGGGCATGGCTACACCTTC
TRBJ2-5	NA	TRBV7-9	NA	16	CASSLESLAFSETQYF	TGTGCCAGCAGCTTAGAATCCCTAGCTTTCTCAGAGACCCAGTACTTC
TRBJ2-2	NA	TRBV5-6	TRBD2	17	CASSLGSSGKNTGELFF	TGTGCCAGCAGCTTGGGGAGTAGCGGGAAGAACACCGGGGAGCTGTTTTTT
TRBJ1-1	NA	TRBV5-5	TRBD1	14	CASSFDRGRSLAFF	TGTGCCAGCAGCTTTGACAGGGGAAGGTCTTTGGCTTTCTTT
TRBJ2-2	NA	TRBV5-4	TRBD2	17	CASSLERREGETGELFF	TGTGCCAGCAGCTTGGAACGCAGGGAGGGAGAAACCGGGGAGCTGTTTTTT
TRBJ2-1	NA	TRBV7-2	TRBD2	16	CASSHGEGVVYNEQFF	TGTGCCAGCAGCCATGGGGAGGGAGTTGTCTACAATGAGCAGTTCTTC
TRBJ2-7	NA	TRBV20-1	NA	11	CSAIQGYEQYF	TGCAGTGCTATACAGGGCTACGAGCAGTACTTC
TRBJ1-2	NA	TRBV20-1	NA	11	CSARWGDGYTF	TGCAGTGCTAGGTGGGGGGATGGCTACACCTTC
TRBJ1-2	NA	TRBV9	NA	15	CASSVGAGLNYGYTF	TGTGCCAGCAGCGTAGGTGCGGGACTTAACTATGGCTACACCTTC
TRBJ2-2	NA	TRBV7-2	TRBD2	18	CASSLPGTSGRNTGELFF	TGTGCCAGCAGCTTACCCGGGACTAGCGGGAGGAACACCGGGGAGCTGTTTTTT
TRBJ2-7	few	TRBV6-1	NA	15	CASSEGQENSYEQYF	TGTGCCAGCAGTGAAGGACAGGAAAACTCCTACGAGCAGTACTTC
TRBJ2-3	NA	TRBV5-6	TRBD1	17	CASSDRPGDRGTDTQYF	TGTGCCAGCAGCGATCGCCCCGGGGACAGGGGTACAGATACGCAGTATTTT